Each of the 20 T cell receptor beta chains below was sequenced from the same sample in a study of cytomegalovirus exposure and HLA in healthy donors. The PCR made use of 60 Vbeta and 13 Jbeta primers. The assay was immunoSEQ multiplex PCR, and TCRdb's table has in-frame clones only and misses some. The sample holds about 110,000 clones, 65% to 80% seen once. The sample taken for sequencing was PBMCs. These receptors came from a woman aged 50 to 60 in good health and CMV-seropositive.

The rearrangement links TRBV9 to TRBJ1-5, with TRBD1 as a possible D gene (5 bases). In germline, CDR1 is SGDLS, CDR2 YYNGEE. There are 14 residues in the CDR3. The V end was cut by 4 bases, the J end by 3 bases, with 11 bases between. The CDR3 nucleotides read TGTGCCAGCAGCAGTGCAGGGATCAATCAGCCCCAGCATTTT. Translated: CASSSAGINQPQHF.

CDR3 sequence: CASTISGGAGETQYF. For the CDR3, the DNA is TGTGCCAGCACCATTAGCGGGGGGGCGGGAGAGACCCAGTACTTC. The chain couples TRBV6-6 to TRBJ2-5; 11 bases align to TRBD2. V lost 7 bases and J lost 4; bases outside the gene matches: 8. The CDR3 spans 15 residues. In germline, CDR1 is MNHNY, CDR2 SVGAGI (reference sequence).

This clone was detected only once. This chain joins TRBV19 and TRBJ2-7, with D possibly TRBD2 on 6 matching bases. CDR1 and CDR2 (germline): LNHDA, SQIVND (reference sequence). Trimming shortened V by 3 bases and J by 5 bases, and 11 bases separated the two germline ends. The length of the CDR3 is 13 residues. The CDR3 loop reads CASSISRENEQYF. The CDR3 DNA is TGTGCCAGTAGTATTTCGCGGGAAAACGAGCAGTACTTC.

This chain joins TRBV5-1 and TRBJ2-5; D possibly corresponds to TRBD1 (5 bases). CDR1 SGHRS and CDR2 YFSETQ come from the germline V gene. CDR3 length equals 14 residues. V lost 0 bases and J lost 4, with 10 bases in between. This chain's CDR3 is CASSLGVRAETQYF. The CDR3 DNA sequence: TGCGCCAGCAGCTTGGGTGTCAGGGCAGAGACCCAGTACTTC.

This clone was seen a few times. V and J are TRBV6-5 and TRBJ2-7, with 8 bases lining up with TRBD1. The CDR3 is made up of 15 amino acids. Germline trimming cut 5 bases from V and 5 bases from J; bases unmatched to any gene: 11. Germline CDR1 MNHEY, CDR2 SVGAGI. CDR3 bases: TGTGCCAGCAGTCCCTCGGGACAGGTAATCCACGAGCAGTACTTC. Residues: CASSPSGQVIHEQYF.

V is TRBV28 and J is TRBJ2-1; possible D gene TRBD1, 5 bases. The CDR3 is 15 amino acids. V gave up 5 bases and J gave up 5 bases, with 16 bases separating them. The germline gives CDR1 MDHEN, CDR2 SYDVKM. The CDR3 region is CASSLSLGPNNEQFF. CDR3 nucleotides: TGTGCCAGCAGTCTCTCCCTGGGGCCGAACAATGAGCAGTTCTTC.

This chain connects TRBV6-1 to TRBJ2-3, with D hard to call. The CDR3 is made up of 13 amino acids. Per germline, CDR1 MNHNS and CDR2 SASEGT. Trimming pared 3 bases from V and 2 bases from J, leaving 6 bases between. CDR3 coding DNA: TGTGCCAGCAGTGACAGGATCACAGATACGCAGTATTTT. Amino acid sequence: CASSDRITDTQYF.

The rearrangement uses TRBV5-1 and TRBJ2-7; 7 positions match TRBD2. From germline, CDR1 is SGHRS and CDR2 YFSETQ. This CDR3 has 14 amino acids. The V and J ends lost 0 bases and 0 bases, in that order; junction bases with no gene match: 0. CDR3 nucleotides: TGCGCCAGCAGCTTGGGGGGGGGCTCCTACGAGCAGTACTTC. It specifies CASSLGGGSYEQYF.

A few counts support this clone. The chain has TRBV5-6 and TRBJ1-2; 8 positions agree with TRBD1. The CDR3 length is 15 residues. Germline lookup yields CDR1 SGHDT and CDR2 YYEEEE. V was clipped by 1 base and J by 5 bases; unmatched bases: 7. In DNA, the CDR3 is TGTGCCAGCAGCTTGAGGGACAGGCCGTCTTATGGCTACACCTTC. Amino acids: CASSLRDRPSYGYTF.

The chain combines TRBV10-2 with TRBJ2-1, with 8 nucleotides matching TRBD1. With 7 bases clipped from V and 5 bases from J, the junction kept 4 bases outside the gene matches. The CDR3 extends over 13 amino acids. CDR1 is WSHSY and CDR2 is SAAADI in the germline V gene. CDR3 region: CASTPDRDNEQFF. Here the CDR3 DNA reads TGCGCCAGCACACCGGACAGGGACAATGAGCAGTTCTTC.

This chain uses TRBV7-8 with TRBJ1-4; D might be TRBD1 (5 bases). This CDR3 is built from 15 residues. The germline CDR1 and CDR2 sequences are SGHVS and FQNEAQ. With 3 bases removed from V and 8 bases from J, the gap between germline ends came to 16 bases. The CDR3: CASSLFRERAEKLFF. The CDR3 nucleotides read TGTGCCAGCAGCTTGTTCAGGGAACGGGCAGAAAAACTGTTTTTT.

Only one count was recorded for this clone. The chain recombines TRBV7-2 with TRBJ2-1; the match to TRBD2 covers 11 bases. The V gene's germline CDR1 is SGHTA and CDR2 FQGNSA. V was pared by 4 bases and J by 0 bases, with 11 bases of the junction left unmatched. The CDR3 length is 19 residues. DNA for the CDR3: TGTGCCAGCAGCTCACCACTTAAACTAGCGGGGGACTCCTACAATGAGCAGTTCTTC. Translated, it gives CASSSPLKLAGDSYNEQFF.

In DNA, the CDR3 is TGTGCCAGCAGAACGGGACAGGGACCCGATCAGCCCCAGCATTTT. It is translated as CASRTGQGPDQPQHF. V is TRBV6-5 and J is TRBJ1-5; 9 bases fit TRBD1. This CDR3 has 15 residues. Germline CDR1 MNHEY, CDR2 SVGAGI. V shed 6 bases and J 5 bases; nucleotides not matched to a gene: 8.

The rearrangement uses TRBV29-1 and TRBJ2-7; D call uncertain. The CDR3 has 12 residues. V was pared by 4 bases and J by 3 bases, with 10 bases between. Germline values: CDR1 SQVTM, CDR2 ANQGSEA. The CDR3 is CSVVAGYYEQYF. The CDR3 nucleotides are TGCAGCGTTGTGGCAGGATACTACGAGCAGTACTTC.

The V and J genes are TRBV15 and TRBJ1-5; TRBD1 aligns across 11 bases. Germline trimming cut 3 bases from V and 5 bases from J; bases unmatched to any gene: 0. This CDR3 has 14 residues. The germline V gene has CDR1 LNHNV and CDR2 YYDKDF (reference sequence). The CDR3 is CATSRGQGDQPQHF. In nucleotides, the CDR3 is TGTGCCACCAGCAGGGGACAGGGGGATCAGCCCCAGCATTTT.

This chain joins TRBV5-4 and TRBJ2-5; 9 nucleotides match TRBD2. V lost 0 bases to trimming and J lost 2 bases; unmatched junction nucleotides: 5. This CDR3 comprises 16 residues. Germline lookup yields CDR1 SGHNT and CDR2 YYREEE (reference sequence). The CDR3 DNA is TGTGCCAGCAGCTTGGCCGCGGGGGGGACTCAAGAGACCCAGTACTTC. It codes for CASSLAAGGTQETQYF.

CDR3 nucleotide sequence: TGTGCCAGCAGCTTGACAGGGGGCCTGAACACTGAAGCTTTCTTT. Encoded protein: CASSLTGGLNTEAFF. The chain joins TRBV5-5 to TRBJ1-1; TRBD1 matches at 9 bases. Germline CDR1 reads SGHKS; CDR2 reads YYEKEE (reference sequence). Germline trimming cut 1 base from V and 0 bases from J; bases unmatched to any gene: 1. There are 15 residues in the CDR3.

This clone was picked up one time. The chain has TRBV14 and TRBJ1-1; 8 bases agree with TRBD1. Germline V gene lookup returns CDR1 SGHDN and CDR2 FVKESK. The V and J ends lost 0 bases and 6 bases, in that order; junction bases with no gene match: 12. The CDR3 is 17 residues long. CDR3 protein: CASSQDYGTGLYSEAFF. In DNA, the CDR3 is TGTGCCAGCAGCCAAGATTATGGGACAGGCCTTTATTCTGAAGCTTTCTTT.

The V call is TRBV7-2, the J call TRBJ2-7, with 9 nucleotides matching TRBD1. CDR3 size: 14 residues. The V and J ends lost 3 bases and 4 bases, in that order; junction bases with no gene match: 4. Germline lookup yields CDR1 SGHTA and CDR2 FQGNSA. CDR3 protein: CASSFPGQGYEQYF. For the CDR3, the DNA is TGTGCCAGCAGCTTCCCGGGACAGGGTTACGAGCAGTACTTC.

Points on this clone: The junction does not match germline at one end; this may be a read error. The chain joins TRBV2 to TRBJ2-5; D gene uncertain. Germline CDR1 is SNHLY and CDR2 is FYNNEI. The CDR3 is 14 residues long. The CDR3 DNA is TGTGTCAGCAGTGAACTCGTTCCTCAAGAGACCCAGTACTTC. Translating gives CVSSELVPQETQYF.